Listed below are T cell receptor beta chains from one sample, sequenced in a study of T cell repertoires in cytomegalovirus infection. TCRdb called the reads again in MiXCR, with one record for every CDR3 protein. The repertoire includes approximately 220,000 distinct CDR3 sequences, 35% to 40% of them detected once, and approximately 59% sits in the top ten. These receptors lack a known antigen. The starting material was CD8+ T cells from cultured PBMCs, obtained from culture after CMV antigen stimulation. The source is a human donor in good health (CMV status not recorded). Some clones in this sample may be carry-over from other donors' samples. Both conserved end residues are part of each CDR3. The D gene is left open where the match is weak. Size is stated for part of the rows, as once, few or many counts, or as a class when the clone is expanded.

TGTGCCCCCCGCCGGGGGACTGAAGCTTTCTTT	CAPRRGTEAFF	NA	TRBJ1-1	TRBV2	NA	11
TGTGCCAGCTCCGAGGGACTCGCCCACGAGCAGTACTTC	CASSEGLAHEQYF	NA	TRBJ2-7	TRBV7-2	NA	13
TGTGCCAGCAGCCCCGCCGGGACCGCTAGCACCGGGGAGCTGTTTTTT	CASSPAGTASTGELFF	NA	TRBJ2-2	TRBV11-3	NA	16
TGTGCCAGTAGTGCTCAGGGGACAGCCCTCGGTGGCACCATATATTTT	CASSAQGTALGGTIYF	NA	TRBJ1-3	TRBV19	TRBD1	16
TGTGCCATCAGGGAGGGCCTTCGGAACAATGAGCAGTTCTTC	CAIREGLRNNEQFF	few	TRBJ2-1	TRBV10-3	NA	14
TGTGCCAGTAGTATAGAGCAATACAGGGAAGCTTTCTTT	CASSIEQYREAFF	NA	TRBJ1-1	TRBV19	NA	13
TGCGCCAGCAGCCAAGAATGGGCCACTAGCGGTCCCTCCTACGAGCAGTACTTC	CASSQEWATSGPSYEQYF	NA	TRBJ2-7	TRBV4-1	TRBD2	18
TGTGCCATCAGTGAAGGGATACAGACCCAGTACTTC	CAISEGIQTQYF	few	TRBJ2-5	TRBV10-3	NA	12
TGTGCCAGCAGTTACCTTCTGGGCCTGGCGGTAAAAGAGACCCAGTACTTC	CASSYLLGLAVKETQYF	few	TRBJ2-5	TRBV6-2/TRBV6-3	NA	17
TGTGCCAGCAGCTCAGGGGGGGGAGGACAGGGGGCTGGCTACGAGCAGTACTTC	CASSSGGGGQGAGYEQYF	few	TRBJ2-7	TRBV7-9	TRBD1	18
TGTGCCAGCAGCTTAGTCCGCCGGGGGGATCACAATGAGCAGTTCTTC	CASSLVRRGDHNEQFF	NA	TRBJ2-1	TRBV7-2	TRBD2	16
TGTGCCAGCAGTTTATCAGAGAGCACTGAAGCTTTCTTT	CASSLSESTEAFF	NA	TRBJ1-1	TRBV27	NA	13
TGTGCCAGCAGCCAGGGCCAGAGGTACGAGCAGTACTTC	CASSQGQRYEQYF	NA	TRBJ2-7	TRBV7-4	NA	13
TGCAGTGCTAGCTTGGGGGGGCTAGATTCGGACTCCTACGAGCAGTACTTC	CSASLGGLDSDSYEQYF	few	TRBJ2-7	TRBV20-1	NA	17
TGTGCCAGCAGCTTAACGGGAGGGAGCTTTGGGGAGCAGTACTTC	CASSLTGGSFGEQYF	NA	TRBJ2-7	TRBV7-3	TRBD2	15
TGTGCCAGCAGCTCGGCCGGGACAGGGTTGGTGGGGAACACTGAAGCTTTCTTT	CASSSAGTGLVGNTEAFF	once	TRBJ1-1	TRBV7-3	TRBD1	18
TGTGCCAGCAGTTTACAGGGTAGGGATAACTATGGCTACACCTTC	CASSLQGRDNYGYTF	NA	TRBJ1-2	TRBV27	NA	15
TGTGCCAGCACACGGGCCGGCCGAGACTACGAGCAGTACTTC	CASTRAGRDYEQYF	NA	TRBJ2-7	TRBV7-9	NA	14
TGCGCCAGCAGCCGGGAGATGGACAGTCATTCATTCGTCTCTGGAAACACCATATATTTT	CASSREMDSHSFVSGNTIYF	NA	TRBJ1-3	TRBV4-1	NA	20
TGTGCCAGCAGCTCACTGACAGGGGGATTAGAAGCTATCTTT	CASSSLTGGLEAIF	once	TRBJ1-1	TRBV7-6	TRBD1	14
TGTGCCAGCATTAGCGGGGCGGGCGATGAGCAGTTCTTC	CASISGAGDEQFF	NA	TRBJ2-1	TRBV27	TRBD2	13
TGTGCCAGTAGTATTAGTGGTCCTACGGTCGGGGGCTACACCTTC	CASSISGPTVGGYTF	NA	TRBJ1-2	TRBV19	NA	15
TGTGCCAGCAGCGAGGGAGGCCCGGCGGGGTACAATGAGCAGTTCTTC	CASSEGGPAGYNEQFF	NA	TRBJ2-1	TRBV9	NA	16
TGTGCCAGCAGCTCCTCCAGGGTAGACGGAAACACCATATATTTT	CASSSSRVDGNTIYF	few	TRBJ1-3	TRBV7-9	NA	15
TGTGCCAACAGCTTATGGCGTGGGGGGGACACCGGGGAGCTGTTTTTT	CANSLWRGGDTGELFF	NA	TRBJ2-2	TRBV11-2	TRBD2	16
TGTGCCAGCAGCCATTTGAACACTGAAGCTTTCTTT	CASSHLNTEAFF	NA	TRBJ1-1	TRBV12-3/TRBV12-4	NA	12
TGTGCCAGCAGCTTTCGCTCTTTGAATGTCGTCCGGACCCCAGGCACTGAAGCTTTCTTT	CASSFRSLNVVRTPGTEAFF	many	TRBJ1-1	TRBV7-4	NA	20
TGTGCCAGTACGCCGCGTGGCGGGGAGGACTACGAGCAGTACTTC	CASTPRGGEDYEQYF	NA	TRBJ2-7	TRBV2	NA	15
TGTGCCAGCAGCCACGGGACAGGGCGAAGCAATCAGCCCCAGCATTTT	CASSHGTGRSNQPQHF	few	TRBJ1-5	TRBV7-8	TRBD1	16
TGTGCCAGCAGTGAAGGCCGGGACCGGACCGAAGAGACCCAGTACTTC	CASSEGRDRTEETQYF	NA	TRBJ2-5	TRBV2	NA	16
TGCAGTGCTAGAGAAATTCTAGCGGGAGGCACAGATACGCAGTATTTT	CSAREILAGGTDTQYF	few	TRBJ2-3	TRBV20-1	TRBD2	16
TGTGCCAGCAGTGTAGGGAGTGGGGCTGAAGCTTTCTTT	CASSVGSGAEAFF	NA	TRBJ1-1	TRBV25-1	NA	13
TGTGCCATCACTGATGAGCGGGGGCAGGATACGCAGTATTTT	CAITDERGQDTQYF	NA	TRBJ2-3	TRBV10-3	TRBD2	14
TGTGCCACCAGTTCCGCGGAGATTCAGTACTTC	CATSSAEIQYF	NA	TRBJ2-4	TRBV24-1	NA	11
TGTGCCAGCAGCATCTCTAGCGACCCCCGCACAGATACGCAGTATTTT	CASSISSDPRTDTQYF	NA	TRBJ2-3	TRBV12-3/TRBV12-4	NA	16
TGTGCCAGAAGCAAGCAGGGCATGGGAGGTCGGGAGCAGTACTTC	CARSKQGMGGREQYF	once	TRBJ2-7	TRBV7-8	NA	15
TGTGCCAGCAGCCCGGGGACGGGGGAGACCCAGTACTTC	CASSPGTGETQYF	NA	TRBJ2-5	TRBV5-6	NA	13
TGCGCCAGCAGCCAAGACGGCTCAAACAATGAGCAGTTCTTC	CASSQDGSNNEQFF	NA	TRBJ2-1	TRBV4-1	NA	14
TGTGCCAGCAGCCTCGGAACCGGGACAGAAGAGGACAATGAGCAGTTCTTC	CASSLGTGTEEDNEQFF	NA	TRBJ2-1	TRBV7-8	TRBD1	17
TGTGCCAGCAGCCAAGCGGGGGGGCTCGATTCCTACGAGCAGTACTTC	CASSQAGGLDSYEQYF	NA	TRBJ2-7	TRBV4-2	TRBD2	16
TGTGCCAGCAGTGCGGGACTAGCGGGAAGCACCGGGGAGCTGTTTTTT	CASSAGLAGSTGELFF	few	TRBJ2-2	TRBV2	TRBD2	16
TGTGCCAGCAGCTTTTTAGCGGGGTTTAACACCGGGGAGCTGTTTTTT	CASSFLAGFNTGELFF	many	TRBJ2-2	TRBV7-8	TRBD2	16
TGTGCCAGCAGTTACCGGGGACATCAATATACGCAGTATTTT	CASSYRGHQYTQYF	few	TRBJ2-3	TRBV6-2/TRBV6-3	NA	14
TGTGCCAGCAGTTTAGCCCGGACGGGCTCCTACGAGCAGTACTTC	CASSLARTGSYEQYF	NA	TRBJ2-7	TRBV27	NA	15
TGCAGTGCTAGAGAGTCCCCCCTAGAAGGGGGGATAGTAGAAAAACTGTTTTTT	CSARESPLEGGIVEKLFF	NA	TRBJ1-4	TRBV20-1	NA	18
TGTGCCACCAGTGACCGCCGCGAAGGGAACGTCTACGAGCAGTACTTC	CATSDRREGNVYEQYF	NA	TRBJ2-7	TRBV24-1	NA	16
TGTGCCATCACCGAGGCCCTGGGCACTGAAGCTTTCTTT	CAITEALGTEAFF	NA	TRBJ1-1	TRBV10-3	NA	13
TGTGCCAGCAGCGTAGATAAGGACAGGGGATCCTACGAGCAGTACTTC	CASSVDKDRGSYEQYF	NA	TRBJ2-7	TRBV9	TRBD1	16
TGTGCCAGCAGACGATCCCACTTGGGGTCCACAGATACGCAGTATTTT	CASRRSHLGSTDTQYF	few	TRBJ2-3	TRBV12-3/TRBV12-4	NA	16
TGTGCCAGCGTCCCTCTAGTGGGAGATGAGACCCAGTACTTC	CASVPLVGDETQYF	NA	TRBJ2-5	TRBV28	NA	14
TGTGCCAGCTGTCTAGGCGTGGATTTGAACACTGAAGCTTTCTTT	CASCLGVDLNTEAFF	few	TRBJ1-1	TRBV6-5	NA	15
TGTGCCAGCAGCTCTAGGACAGGGAACTCCTACGAGCAGTACTTC	CASSSRTGNSYEQYF	NA	TRBJ2-7	TRBV11-3	TRBD1	15
TGTGCCAGCAGTCCTTACGCCGGGACAGGGGTCAATGAGCAGTTCTTC	CASSPYAGTGVNEQFF	NA	TRBJ2-1	TRBV27	TRBD1	16
TGTGCCAGCAGCCCGCGGGGGGGCTACACCTTC	CASSPRGGYTF	NA	TRBJ1-2	TRBV11-2	NA	11
TGTGCCAGTAGTATCGACATCTCTTACGAGCAGTACTTC	CASSIDISYEQYF	NA	TRBJ2-7	TRBV19	NA	13